The text below deals with one TCR beta chain. With 0 bases clipped from V and 5 bases from J, the junction kept 9 bases outside the gene matches. The CDR3 is 17 amino acids. Germline CDR1 and CDR2: ENHRY and SYGVKD. The protocol was immunoSEQ multiplex PCR, while the TCRdb copy is restricted to in-frame clones and leaves out a portion. The data show more than 200,000 clones, with 80% to 90% seen just once and approximately 6% held by the top ten. The data derive from a study of blood T cell repertoires in COVID-19. Overall study: Nucleic acid was either cDNA or gDNA, and it came from T cells, B-cell-depleted T cells, or PBMCs.

This receptor was identified in a man aged 80 or over with acute or convalescent COVID-19. Material: peripheral blood. The chain couples TRBV10-3 to TRBJ1-2, with TRBD1 matching over 10 bases. DNA of the CDR3: TGTGCCATCAGTGAGTCCCCGACAGGGGGCGCAAAATATGGCTACACCTTC. Its translation: CAISESPTGGAKYGYTF.